This T cell receptor (beta chain) was found in a study of breast tumors, draining lymph nodes, adjacent tissues. Study conclusions and caveats: Tumor T cell lymph node origin was a supported hypothesis, not proven. Tumor repertoires ranked between lymph nodes and nontumor tissue in diversity, with V and J gene preferences. Tumor and nontumor repertoires were significantly more similar in luminal-like than in basal-like breast cancer.

TCRdb itself ran the multiplex PCR reads through MiXCR, one entry per CDR3 protein. The repertoire holds 180,000 or so distinct CDR3 sequences, approximately 33% seen once, with more than 4% in the top ten. V lost 4 bases to trimming and J lost 5 bases, with 9 bases between them. This CDR3 spans 14 amino acids. Germline loops: CDR1 LGHDT, CDR2 YNNKEL (reference sequence). Breast cancer patients provided tissue from their axillary draining lymph nodes. This clonotype was counted ten times or more. Its cognate antigen is unknown. This chain links TRBV3-1 with TRBJ1-6, with D possibly matching TRBD1 (6 bases). Source material: axillary lymph node tissue. This TCR derives from a female donor with breast cancer. Some clones in this sample may be carry-over from other donors' samples. The CDR3 DNA sequence: TGTGCCAGCAGCCTGGACAGTAATAATTCACCCCTCCACTTT. It encodes CASSLDSNNSPLHF.